One sample yielded the 10 T cell receptor beta chains listed below, sequenced in a study of blood T cell repertoires in COVID-19. Sequencing used immunoSEQ multiplex PCR; TCRdb keeps in-frame clones, though not all of them. In the table there are approximately 260,000 clones, 80% to 85% of which are singletons. Sample: PBMCs or T cells enriched from blood (not recorded which). The receptors originated from a middle-aged man who had recovered from COVID-19.

This chain uses TRBV5-1 with TRBJ2-1, with 11 bases matching TRBD2. CDR3 size: 15 residues. V dropped 2 bases and J dropped 5; count of bases not matched to a gene: 3. Germline CDR1 and CDR2: SGHRS and YFSETQ. This CDR3 reads CASSFRLAGHNEQFF. The CDR3 DNA sequence: TGCGCCAGCAGCTTCCGACTAGCGGGGCACAATGAGCAGTTCTTC.

This CDR3 is CASSNDRRQETQYF. Written as DNA, the CDR3 is TGTGCCAGCAGCAACGACAGGAGACAAGAGACCCAGTACTTC. The chain uses TRBV7-8 and TRBJ2-5; possibly TRBD1 for D (6 bases). The CDR3 runs to 14 residues. The germline V gene has CDR1 SGHVS and CDR2 FQNEAQ. With 5 bases removed from V and 2 bases from J, the gap between germline ends came to 12 bases.

Many counts were recorded for this clone. Other DNA sequences from this sample encode an identical CDR3 as well. The chain carries TRBV4-2 and TRBJ2-7, with 11 nucleotides matching TRBD1. Germline loops: CDR1 LGHNA, CDR2 YNFKEQ. CDR3 length: 15 residues. J was trimmed by 2 bases and V by 0 bases; bases with no gene match: 0. CDR3 sequence (DNA): TGTGCCAGCAGCCAAGAGGGACAGGGGGCCTACGAGCAGTACTTC. This gives the protein CASSQEGQGAYEQYF.

The chain recombines TRBV18 with TRBJ2-7, with D tentatively TRBD2 (6 bases). CDR1 and CDR2 (germline): KGHSH, LQKENI. V was pared by 5 bases and J by 7 bases, with 21 bases between. The CDR3 sequence is 15 residues long. CDR3 in DNA: TGTGCCAGCTCAACAGACAGACTACTACGGGGGGAGCAGTACTTC. Encoded protein: CASSTDRLLRGEQYF.

The chain uses TRBV7-9 and TRBJ2-2, with 7 positions matching TRBD2. Trimming took 1 base from V and 6 from J; bases not matched to a gene: 2. The CDR3 length is 14 residues. Germline assignment: CDR1 SEHNR and CDR2 FQNEAQ (reference sequence). CDR3 amino acids: CASSLGGGSGELFF. DNA for the CDR3: TGTGCCAGCAGCTTAGGCGGGGGTTCCGGGGAGCTGTTTTTT.

This sequence joins TRBV6-2 or TRBV6-3 and TRBJ2-7; 7 positions match TRBD1. This CDR3 comprises 16 residues. Trimming took 7 bases from V and 0 from J; bases not matched to a gene: 12. Germline assignment: CDR1 MNHEY and CDR2 SVGEGT. CDR3 residues: CASTPLGGQDSYEQYF. For the CDR3, the DNA is TGTGCCAGCACCCCCCTTGGTGGACAGGACTCCTACGAGCAGTACTTC.

The chain combines TRBV4-2 with TRBJ1-3; D is uncertain. The CDR3 covers 15 residues. CDR1 is LGHNA, CDR2 YNFKEQ, per germline. Trimming left V 3 bases short and J 0 bases short, with 9 bases between. CDR3 protein: CASSHPADSGNTIYF. As DNA, the CDR3 is TGTGCCAGCAGCCATCCCGCAGACTCTGGAAACACCATATATTTT.

This clone was seen only a few times. The chain recombines TRBV19 with TRBJ1-2; no firm D call. V lost 7 bases to trimming and J lost 3 bases, with 15 bases between them. Germline V CDR1 and CDR2: LNHDA, SQIVND (reference sequence). The CDR3 contains 14 residues. For the CDR3, the DNA is TGTGCCAGTACCCTGGAGGGAGTTGACTATGGCTACACCTTC. Its protein product is CASTLEGVDYGYTF.

The chain is built from TRBV19 and TRBJ1-4; TRBD1 agrees at 9 bases. Germline loops: CDR1 LNHDA, CDR2 SQIVND (reference sequence). This CDR3 contains 13 residues. V was pared by 9 bases and J by 6 bases, with 5 bases of the junction left unmatched. CDR3 in amino acids: CARNRGPDEKLFF. CDR3 nucleotide sequence: TGTGCCAGAAACAGGGGGCCGGATGAAAAACTGTTTTTT. Filled out from reference TRBV19 and TRBJ1-4, the complete variable domain reads DGGITQSPKYLFRKEGQNVTLSCEQNLNHDAMYWYRQDPGQGLRLIYYSQIVNDFQKGDIAEGYSVSREKKESFPLTVTSAQKNPTAFYLCARNRGPDEKLFFGSGTQLSVL.

The rearrangement joins TRBV24-1 to TRBJ2-2; 11 nucleotides agree with TRBD2. The V gene's germline CDR1 is KGHDR and CDR2 SFDVKD. This CDR3 is 19 amino acids long. V was clipped by 7 bases and J by 1 base; unmatched bases: 13. The CDR3 is CATRGSGTSGWRNTGELFF. CDR3 DNA: TGTGCCACCAGAGGATCCGGGACTAGCGGTTGGAGGAACACCGGGGAGCTGTTTTTT.